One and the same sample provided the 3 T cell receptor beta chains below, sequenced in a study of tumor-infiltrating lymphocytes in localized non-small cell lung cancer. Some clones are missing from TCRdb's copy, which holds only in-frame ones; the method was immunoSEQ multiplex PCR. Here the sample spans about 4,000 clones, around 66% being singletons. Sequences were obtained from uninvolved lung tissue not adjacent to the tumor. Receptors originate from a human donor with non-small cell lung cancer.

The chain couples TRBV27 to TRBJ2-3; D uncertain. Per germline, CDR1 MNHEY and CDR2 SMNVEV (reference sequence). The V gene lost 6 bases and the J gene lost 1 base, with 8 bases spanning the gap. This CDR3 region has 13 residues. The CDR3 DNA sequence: TGTGCCAGCAGACCCCACGGCACAGATACGCAGTATTTT. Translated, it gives CASRPHGTDTQYF.

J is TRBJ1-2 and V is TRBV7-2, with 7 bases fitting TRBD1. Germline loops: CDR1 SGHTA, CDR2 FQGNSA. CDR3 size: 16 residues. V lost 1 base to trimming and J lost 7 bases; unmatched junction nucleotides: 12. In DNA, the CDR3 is TGTGCCAGCAGCTTAGAAAGGGTAGGGGGCGCGGTTGGCTACACCTTC. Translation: CASSLERVGGAVGYTF.

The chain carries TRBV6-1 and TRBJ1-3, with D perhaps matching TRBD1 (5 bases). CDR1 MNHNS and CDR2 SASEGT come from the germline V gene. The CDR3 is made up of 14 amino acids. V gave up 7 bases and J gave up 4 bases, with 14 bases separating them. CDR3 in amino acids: CASKSVSGGNTIYF. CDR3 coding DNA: TGTGCCAGCAAGTCGGTTTCAGGGGGAAACACCATATATTTT.